The 2 T cell receptor beta chains given below trace back to one sample, sequenced in a study of beta chain features in type 1 diabetes (dated by TCRdb to the late 2010s). Study-level results and caveats: A moderate but significant shortening of TCRB CDR3 length was observed in type 1 diabetes patients in all four CD4+ subsets.

The library relied on the immunoSEQ multiplex PCR assay. The High Capacity cDNA Reverse Transcription Kit was used to reverse transcribe all of the isolated RNA, meaning that expressed TCRB transcripts were what got sequenced. TCRdb stores this immuneACCESS table with in-frame sequences only. Part of the clones is absent; in the studies checked, under half of the shortfall reflects unresolved V genes, and no reason is known for the rest. The sample table holds 280,000 or so clones, of which around 16% were seen once. The ten largest make up 0.015% to 0.019% of the sample. Their antigens remain unidentified. Sequencing input: naive CD4+ T cells from blood. The cell subset or site label corresponds to: true naive CD4+ T cells. These receptors were taken from a man between 18 and 35 years old with type 1 diabetes.

The V call is TRBV7-2, the J call TRBJ2-3, with 7 bases aligning to TRBD1. Germline V gives CDR1 SGHTA, CDR2 FQGNSA. The CDR3 is 15 amino acids. V lost 5 bases, J lost 0 bases, and 5 bases stayed unmatched. The CDR3 loop reads CASSDLGQSTDTQYF. The CDR3 DNA reads as TGTGCCAGCAGCGACCTGGGACAGAGCACAGATACGCAGTATTTT.

V is TRBV30 and J is TRBJ2-3; D remains ambiguous. CDR1 and CDR2 (germline): GTSNPN, SVGIG (reference sequence). The CDR3 has 11 residues. Trimming removed 2 bases from V and 4 bases from J, with 4 bases in between. Here the CDR3 reads CAWSPADTQYF. For the CDR3, the DNA is TGTGCCTGGAGTCCGGCAGATACGCAGTATTTT.